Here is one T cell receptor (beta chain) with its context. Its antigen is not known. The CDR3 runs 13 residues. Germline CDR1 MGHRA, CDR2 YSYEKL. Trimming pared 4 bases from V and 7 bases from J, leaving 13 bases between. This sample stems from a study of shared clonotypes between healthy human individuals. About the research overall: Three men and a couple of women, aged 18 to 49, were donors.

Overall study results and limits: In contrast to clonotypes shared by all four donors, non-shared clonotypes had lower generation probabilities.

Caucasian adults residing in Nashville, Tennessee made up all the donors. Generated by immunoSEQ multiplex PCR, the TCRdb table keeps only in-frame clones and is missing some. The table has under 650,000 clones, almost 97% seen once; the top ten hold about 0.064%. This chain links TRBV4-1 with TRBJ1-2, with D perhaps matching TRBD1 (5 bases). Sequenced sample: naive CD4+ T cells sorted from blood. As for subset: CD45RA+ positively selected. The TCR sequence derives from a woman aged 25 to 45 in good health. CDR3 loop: CASSLPGGGGYTF. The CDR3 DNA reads TGCGCCAGCAGCCTCCCCGGGGGTGGTGGCTACACCTTC.